The rows below give T cell receptor beta chains drawn from one sample of a study of Ad26.COV2.S vaccination and SARS-CoV-2 variants. Profiled with immunoSEQ multiplex PCR; TCRdb holds only in-frame clones, not every one. The sample contains some 350,000 clones, 75% to 90% of which appear only once. The starting material was peripheral blood, obtained in a trial of Ad26.COV2.S vaccine versus placebo. The receptor source for this set is a person aged 18 to 59 who received the Ad26.COV2.S COVID-19 vaccine or a placebo. CDR3s include the opening cysteine and the closing phenylalanine or tryptophan. Each record gives: clone size, V gene, J gene, D gene, CDR3 protein, CDR3 DNA. D genes are given only for firm matches. Clone size appears in some rows only: once, few, many, or a class for an expanded clone.

abundance: .
v_gene: TRBV2
j_gene: TRBJ1-1
d_gene: .
CDR3aa: CASSGIDITEAFF
CDR3nt: TGTGCCAGCAGTGGGATCGATATCACTGAAGCTTTCTTT

abundance: .
v_gene: TRBV4-3
j_gene: TRBJ1-2
d_gene: .
CDR3aa: CASSPTANYGYTF
CDR3nt: TGCGCCAGCAGCCCGACAGCGAACTATGGCTACACCTTC

abundance: .
v_gene: TRBV7-2
j_gene: TRBJ1-1
d_gene: .
CDR3aa: CASSFRVGGMNTEAFF
CDR3nt: TGTGCCAGCAGCTTTCGAGTCGGGGGCATGAACACTGAAGCTTTCTTT

abundance: .
v_gene: TRBV18
j_gene: TRBJ1-1
d_gene: .
CDR3aa: CASSPRGVNTEAFF
CDR3nt: TGTGCCAGCTCACCCCGGGGCGTGAACACTGAAGCTTTCTTT

abundance: .
v_gene: TRBV4-3
j_gene: TRBJ1-1
d_gene: .
CDR3aa: CASSQEYMNTEAFF
CDR3nt: TGCGCCAGCAGCCAAGAATATATGAACACTGAAGCTTTCTTT

abundance: .
v_gene: TRBV7-2
j_gene: TRBJ1-5
d_gene: TRBD1
CDR3aa: CASSLRGLQGASNQPQHF
CDR3nt: TGTGCCAGCAGCTTAAGGGGATTGCAGGGGGCGAGCAATCAGCCCCAGCATTTT

abundance: .
v_gene: TRBV15
j_gene: TRBJ2-1
d_gene: .
CDR3aa: CATSRKIGGGAYNEQFF
CDR3nt: TGTGCCACCAGCAGAAAAATCGGTGGGGGAGCCTACAATGAGCAGTTCTTC

abundance: .
v_gene: TRBV3-1/TRBV3-2
j_gene: TRBJ2-3
d_gene: .
CDR3aa: CASSLAGAVITDTQYF
CDR3nt: TGTGCCAGCAGCCTAGCTGGGGCAGTGATCACAGATACGCAGTATTTT

abundance: .
v_gene: TRBV29-1
j_gene: TRBJ1-1
d_gene: .
CDR3aa: CSPKEGHRDTEAFF
CDR3nt: TGCAGCCCAAAAGAAGGACACCGGGACACTGAAGCTTTCTTT

abundance: .
v_gene: TRBV14
j_gene: TRBJ1-1
d_gene: .
CDR3aa: CASSQDVLRTTEAFF
CDR3nt: TGTGCCAGCAGCCAAGATGTTTTGAGGACCACTGAAGCTTTCTTT

abundance: .
v_gene: TRBV7-9
j_gene: TRBJ2-5
d_gene: .
CDR3aa: CASSPWERDPRGETQYF
CDR3nt: TGTGCCAGCAGCCCCTGGGAGAGGGACCCCCGCGGGGAGACCCAGTACTTC

abundance: few
v_gene: TRBV5-5
j_gene: TRBJ1-5
d_gene: TRBD1
CDR3aa: CASSLAPTGAGNQPQHF
CDR3nt: TGTGCCAGCAGCTTGGCGCCTACAGGGGCAGGGAATCAGCCCCAGCATTTT

abundance: .
v_gene: TRBV28
j_gene: TRBJ2-2
d_gene: .
CDR3aa: CASSLTTRELFF
CDR3nt: TGTGCCAGCAGCCTTACTACCCGGGAGCTGTTTTTT

abundance: .
v_gene: TRBV29-1
j_gene: TRBJ2-1
d_gene: TRBD2
CDR3aa: CSVEGGLAGTAGEQFF
CDR3nt: TGCAGCGTTGAAGGAGGACTAGCGGGAACTGCTGGTGAGCAGTTCTTC

abundance: .
v_gene: TRBV6-2/TRBV6-3
j_gene: TRBJ1-5
d_gene: .
CDR3aa: CASSSDRRVAQPQHF
CDR3nt: TGTGCCAGCAGCTCCGACAGGAGGGTGGCACAGCCCCAGCATTTT

abundance: .
v_gene: TRBV5-4
j_gene: TRBJ1-4
d_gene: TRBD1
CDR3aa: CASSTGGQADEKLFF
CDR3nt: TGTGCCAGCAGCACTGGGGGACAGGCGGATGAAAAACTGTTTTTT

abundance: .
v_gene: TRBV27
j_gene: TRBJ2-1
d_gene: .
CDR3aa: CASSVKPPVYEQFF
CDR3nt: TGTGCCAGCAGTGTAAAGCCACCCGTTTATGAGCAGTTCTTC

abundance: .
v_gene: TRBV6-5
j_gene: TRBJ2-5
d_gene: .
CDR3aa: CASSPWRGETQYF
CDR3nt: TGTGCCAGCAGTCCATGGAGAGGGGAGACCCAGTACTTC

abundance: once
v_gene: TRBV5-4
j_gene: TRBJ2-3
d_gene: TRBD2
CDR3aa: CASSLKRGGLADTQYF
CDR3nt: TGTGCCAGCAGCTTGAAACGGGGGGGCTTGGCAGATACGCAGTATTTT

abundance: .
v_gene: TRBV6-6
j_gene: TRBJ2-1
d_gene: TRBD2
CDR3aa: CASSYSMGLADEQFF
CDR3nt: TGTGCCAGCAGTTACTCCATGGGACTAGCGGATGAGCAGTTCTTC

abundance: .
v_gene: TRBV28
j_gene: TRBJ1-1
d_gene: .
CDR3aa: CASSGEGGFLAFF
CDR3nt: TGTGCCAGCAGTGGGGAGGGAGGATTTTTGGCTTTCTTT

abundance: .
v_gene: TRBV14
j_gene: TRBJ1-2
d_gene: TRBD1
CDR3aa: CASSQHQGQGGYGYTF
CDR3nt: TGTGCCAGCAGCCAACACCAGGGACAGGGCGGCTATGGCTACACCTTC

abundance: few
v_gene: TRBV2
j_gene: TRBJ2-2
d_gene: .
CDR3aa: CASPTRVGNTGELFF
CDR3nt: TGTGCCAGCCCTACAAGGGTAGGGAACACCGGGGAGCTGTTTTTT

abundance: .
v_gene: TRBV27
j_gene: TRBJ2-1
d_gene: .
CDR3aa: CASSSPSRNPNEQFF
CDR3nt: TGTGCCAGCAGTTCGCCCTCCAGGAACCCCAATGAGCAGTTCTTC

abundance: .
v_gene: TRBV6-2/TRBV6-3
j_gene: TRBJ1-4
d_gene: .
CDR3aa: CASSYSLWRTPEIGLFF
CDR3nt: TGTGCCAGCAGTTACTCGTTATGGCGGACGCCCGAAATCGGACTGTTTTTT

abundance: .
v_gene: TRBV7-2
j_gene: TRBJ2-1
d_gene: TRBD2
CDR3aa: CASSLDPLAGGPEFF
CDR3nt: TGTGCCAGCAGCTTGGATCCACTAGCGGGGGGGCCAGAGTTCTTC

abundance: .
v_gene: TRBV7-2
j_gene: TRBJ2-3
d_gene: .
CDR3aa: CASSSDSLRTDTQYF
CDR3nt: TGTGCCAGCAGCTCGGACAGTCTACGCACAGATACGCAGTATTTT

abundance: .
v_gene: TRBV3-1/TRBV3-2
j_gene: TRBJ2-3
d_gene: .
CDR3aa: CASSQAEDTQYF
CDR3nt: TGTGCCAGCAGCCAAGCGGAAGATACGCAGTATTTT

abundance: .
v_gene: TRBV4-2
j_gene: TRBJ2-3
d_gene: .
CDR3aa: CASSQEPQRGTDTQYF
CDR3nt: TGTGCCAGCAGCCAAGAACCCCAGCGGGGCACAGATACGCAGTATTTT

abundance: .
v_gene: TRBV4-3
j_gene: TRBJ2-1
d_gene: .
CDR3aa: CASSRVGEWPYYNEQFF
CDR3nt: TGCGCCAGCAGCCGAGTAGGCGAGTGGCCTTACTACAATGAGCAGTTCTTC

abundance: .
v_gene: TRBV19
j_gene: TRBJ1-5
d_gene: .
CDR3aa: CASSDYFYSNQPQHF
CDR3nt: TGTGCCAGTAGTGACTACTTCTATAGCAATCAGCCCCAGCATTTT

abundance: few
v_gene: TRBV18
j_gene: TRBJ1-6
d_gene: .
CDR3aa: CASSPPFPSPLHF
CDR3nt: TGTGCCAGCTCACCACCGTTCCCTTCACCCCTCCACTTT

abundance: .
v_gene: TRBV7-9
j_gene: TRBJ1-5
d_gene: .
CDR3aa: CASSLGGYSNQPQHF
CDR3nt: TGTGCCAGCAGCTTAGGGGGATATAGCAATCAGCCCCAGCATTTT

abundance: .
v_gene: TRBV13
j_gene: TRBJ1-6
d_gene: .
CDR3aa: CASSWAREPGSPLHF
CDR3nt: TGTGCCAGCAGCTGGGCCAGGGAGCCGGGATCACCCCTCCACTTT

abundance: .
v_gene: TRBV19
j_gene: TRBJ2-7
d_gene: TRBD2
CDR3aa: CASTRRREGYEQYF
CDR3nt: TGTGCCAGTACCCGTCGGCGGGAGGGCTACGAGCAGTACTTC

abundance: .
v_gene: TRBV27
j_gene: TRBJ2-5
d_gene: TRBD1
CDR3aa: CASMGTGGLQETQYF
CDR3nt: TGTGCCAGCATGGGTACAGGGGGTCTACAAGAGACCCAGTACTTC

abundance: .
v_gene: TRBV4-3
j_gene: TRBJ1-1
d_gene: TRBD1
CDR3aa: CASSQELSETGVTEAFF
CDR3nt: TGCGCCAGCAGCCAAGAACTTTCGGAGACAGGGGTCACTGAAGCTTTCTTT

abundance: .
v_gene: TRBV6-6
j_gene: TRBJ1-1
d_gene: .
CDR3aa: CASSYEAGTEAFF
CDR3nt: TGTGCCAGCAGTTACGAAGCTGGGACTGAAGCTTTCTTT

abundance: .
v_gene: TRBV4-3
j_gene: TRBJ2-2
d_gene: .
CDR3aa: CASSQDPGNWFTGELFF
CDR3nt: TGCGCCAGCAGCCAAGATCCAGGAAATTGGTTCACCGGGGAGCTGTTTTTT

abundance: .
v_gene: TRBV9
j_gene: TRBJ1-1
d_gene: .
CDR3aa: CASSEPVGFGHTEAFF
CDR3nt: TGTGCCAGCAGCGAGCCGGTGGGGTTTGGTCACACTGAAGCTTTCTTT

abundance: once
v_gene: TRBV5-1
j_gene: TRBJ2-1
d_gene: .
CDR3aa: CASSQGNDFRTTYNEQFF
CDR3nt: TGCGCCAGCAGCCAGGGAAATGACTTCCGGACTACCTACAATGAGCAGTTCTTC

abundance: .
v_gene: TRBV9
j_gene: TRBJ1-2
d_gene: .
CDR3aa: CASSAQVGYTF
CDR3nt: TGTGCCAGCAGCGCCCAGGTGGGCTACACCTTC

abundance: .
v_gene: TRBV18
j_gene: TRBJ1-1
d_gene: .
CDR3aa: CASSPADGNTEAFF
CDR3nt: TGTGCCAGCTCACCGGCGGACGGGAACACTGAAGCTTTCTTT

abundance: .
v_gene: TRBV7-2
j_gene: TRBJ1-2
d_gene: TRBD1
CDR3aa: CASSLGGTGLNYGYTF
CDR3nt: TGTGCCAGCAGCTTAGGGGGGACAGGGCTTAACTATGGCTACACCTTC

abundance: .
v_gene: TRBV14
j_gene: TRBJ1-4
d_gene: .
CDR3aa: CASSQEWSGQGDEKLFF
CDR3nt: TGTGCCAGCAGCCAAGAATGGTCAGGACAAGGGGATGAAAAACTGTTTTTT

abundance: few
v_gene: TRBV4-2
j_gene: TRBJ1-6
d_gene: TRBD1
CDR3aa: CASSQVSGQRYSPLHF
CDR3nt: TGTGCCAGCAGCCAAGTTTCGGGACAGCGATATTCACCCCTCCACTTT

abundance: .
v_gene: TRBV6-2/TRBV6-3
j_gene: TRBJ1-5
d_gene: .
CDR3aa: CASSNVNGNQPQHF
CDR3nt: TGTGCCAGCAGTAATGTGAATGGCAATCAGCCCCAGCATTTT

abundance: .
v_gene: TRBV7-9
j_gene: TRBJ2-5
d_gene: TRBD2
CDR3aa: CASSPRTSGRIQETQYF
CDR3nt: TGTGCCAGCAGCCCCAGGACTAGCGGGAGGATCCAAGAGACCCAGTACTTC

abundance: .
v_gene: TRBV4-3
j_gene: TRBJ1-4
d_gene: .
CDR3aa: CASSQRATNEKLFF
CDR3nt: TGCGCCAGCAGCCAACGGGCAACTAATGAAAAACTGTTTTTT

abundance: .
v_gene: TRBV9
j_gene: TRBJ1-5
d_gene: .
CDR3aa: CASSIGGSNQPQHF
CDR3nt: TGTGCCAGCAGTATAGGGGGGAGCAATCAGCCCCAGCATTTT

abundance: .
v_gene: TRBV10-3
j_gene: TRBJ2-1
d_gene: .
CDR3aa: CAISDPHGVGGGYNEQFF
CDR3nt: TGTGCCATCAGTGACCCCCATGGGGTCGGAGGGGGTTACAATGAGCAGTTCTTC